The 17 T cell receptor beta chains below all came from one sample that was sequenced in a study of identical twins. TCRdb processed the 5' RACE reads anew with MiXCR; each CDR3 protein has one entry. The sample has fewer than 900,000 distinct CDR3 sequences, approximately 22% seen once; the top ten hold roughly 4%. These same records also appear under a second study, on T cells expressing NK-cell markers.

Specimen: PBMCs. The source of these receptors is a woman under 30 in good health.

This clonotype occurred a few times. A much larger clone lies a single base off, so this may be a read error. The CDR3 nucleotides read TGTGCCATCAGTGAGATCGACGAGCAGTACTTC. Its translation: CAISEIDEQYF. The V call is TRBV10-3, the J call TRBJ2-7; D unresolved. The CDR3 runs to 11 residues. Trimming took 2 bases from V and 5 from J, leaving 4 bases between them. Germline assignment: CDR1 ENHRY and CDR2 SYGVKD.

This clonotype has just a few counts. This sequence joins TRBV12-3 or TRBV12-4 and TRBJ2-1; TRBD2 matches 8 bases. The CDR3 contains 15 residues. V shed 6 bases and J 7 bases; nucleotides not matched to a gene: 11. The DNA for the CDR3 is TGTGCCAGCAGCCCCGGGACTAGTCGAGGGAATGAGCAGTTCTTC. This codes for CASSPGTSRGNEQFF.

This chain links TRBV20-1 with TRBJ2-7; D assignment may be TRBD1 or TRBD2 (5 bases each). V was shortened by 3 bases and J by 6 bases, with 15 bases between the two germline ends. CDR1 is DFQATT and CDR2 is SNEGSKA in the germline V gene (reference sequence). The CDR3 consists of 13 residues. The CDR3, as DNA: TGCAGTGCTAGGGGGAGCACAAGGGGCGAGCAGTACTTC. Residues: CSARGSTRGEQYF.

This clonotype was picked up a small number of times. The V call is TRBV9, the J call TRBJ2-3, with a tentative D call TRBD1 (6 bases). Germline V CDR1 and CDR2: SGDLS, YYNGEE. This CDR3 has 13 amino acids. V was clipped by 3 bases and J by 6 bases, with 11 bases between them. The CDR3 loop reads CASSALDSDTQYF. The CDR3 DNA sequence: TGTGCCAGCAGCGCCCTGGACAGTGATACGCAGTATTTT.

The chain combines TRBV5-1 with TRBJ2-3; 7 bases are a match to TRBD1. J gave up 5 bases and V 7 bases, and 10 bases lay outside the gene matches. The CDR3 has 14 amino acids. Per germline, CDR1 SGHRS and CDR2 YFSETQ. CDR3: CASVQGGAEDTQYF. CDR3 coding DNA: TGCGCCAGCGTACAAGGGGGCGCAGAAGATACGCAGTATTTT.

In its sample, this clonotype was seen a few times. The chain's CDR3 is CSASLRSGSSYNEQFF. The CDR3, as DNA: TGCAGTGCCAGTCTCCGTAGCGGGAGCTCCTACAATGAGCAGTTCTTC. The genes are TRBV20-1 and TRBJ2-1, with 9 bases aligning to TRBD2. This CDR3 is built from 16 residues. V was pared by 6 bases and J by 0 bases, with 9 bases of the junction left unmatched. Germline lookup yields CDR1 DFQATT and CDR2 SNEGSKA (reference sequence).

This clonotype turned up a few times. The rearrangement joins TRBV9 to TRBJ2-1, with 10 bases identical to TRBD1. Germline values: CDR1 SGDLS, CDR2 YYNGEE. Trimming took 4 bases from V and 7 from J; bases not matched to a gene: 11. The CDR3 consists of 16 residues. CDR3 sequence (DNA): TGTGCCAGCAGCATGCCCCGGGACAGGGGATCGAATGAGCAGTTCTTC. Translating it yields CASSMPRDRGSNEQFF.

As to this clonotype: Mismatch with germline at one junction end may stem from a read error. The rearrangement links TRBV20-1 to TRBJ2-3, with D possibly TRBD2 on 5 matching bases. This CDR3 is built from 11 residues. Germline V gives CDR1 DFQATT, CDR2 SNEGSKA (reference sequence). CDR3 nucleotides: TGCAGTGCTGGGAGCAGAGATACGCAGTATTTT. This codes for CSAGSRDTQYF.

This clonotype was counted only a few times. The chain carries TRBV25-1 and TRBJ2-1; TRBD1 might be the D (5 bases). CDR1 MGHDK and CDR2 SYGVNS come from the germline V gene. This CDR3 has 11 residues. V was shortened by 4 bases and J by 9 bases, with 7 bases between the two germline ends. The DNA of the CDR3 is TGTGCCAGCAGTGCAGGGTTTGAGCAGTTCTTC. This codes for CASSAGFEQFF.

In this sample, this clonotype turned up a few times. This sequence joins TRBV27 and TRBJ2-5, with TRBD1 matching over 9 bases. CDR3 length equals 14 residues. Germline V CDR1 and CDR2: MNHEY, SMNVEV (reference sequence). The junction had 8 bases not matched to a gene; V was cut back by 7 bases and J by 5 bases. The CDR3 DNA reads as TGTGCCAGCAAACCGACAGGGGGGATCGAGACCCAGTACTTC. It specifies CASKPTGGIETQYF.

This clonotype was seen many times. The CDR3 DNA follows: TGCAGTGCTAGAGACCCACGCAGATCTAGCACAGATACGCAGTATTTT. Encoded protein: CSARDPRRSSTDTQYF. The chain has TRBV20-1 and TRBJ2-3, with D unclear. This CDR3 contains 16 residues. V lost 0 bases to trimming and J lost 0 bases, with 13 bases between them. Germline assignment: CDR1 DFQATT and CDR2 SNEGSKA (reference sequence).

This clonotype has only a few counts. The chain has TRBV7-2 and TRBJ1-1, with D possibly matching TRBD1 (5 bases). The CDR3 is 13 residues long. CDR1 SGHTA and CDR2 FQGNSA come from the germline V gene. V lost 6 bases and J lost 1, with 9 bases in between. The CDR3 DNA follows: TGTGCCAGCAGGACAGAACAGAACACTGAAGCTTTCTTT. It translates to CASRTEQNTEAFF.

The table lists this clonotype with a few counts. The J gene is TRBJ2-7, the V gene TRBV27; D might be TRBD2 (5 bases). CDR1 is MNHEY, CDR2 SMNVEV, per germline (reference sequence). V lost 3 bases, J lost 2 bases, and 14 bases lay in between. CDR3 length equals 15 residues. The CDR3 sequence is CASSFSAGMTYEQYF. The CDR3 bases are TGTGCCAGCAGTTTTAGCGCGGGTATGACCTACGAGCAGTACTTC.

This clonotype was seen a handful of times. The CDR3 spells CASTGEMRNYNEQFF. CDR3 sequence (DNA): TGTGCCAGCACCGGGGAGATGAGGAACTACAATGAGCAGTTCTTC. This chain connects TRBV7-9 to TRBJ2-1; possibly TRBD2 for D (5 bases). Germline CDR1 and CDR2: SEHNR and FQNEAQ (reference sequence). The V end was cut by 7 bases, the J end by 3 bases, with 16 bases between. The CDR3 contains 15 residues.

A few counts support this clonotype. This sequence joins TRBV5-1 and TRBJ1-1; no clear D. Germline CDR1 reads SGHRS; CDR2 reads YFSETQ. V was clipped by 6 bases and J by 4 bases, with 10 bases between them. The CDR3 runs 12 residues. CDR3 residues: CASKEVGTEAFF. CDR3 in DNA: TGCGCCAGCAAGGAGGTCGGCACTGAAGCTTTCTTT. Complete variable domain (other parts from reference TRBV5-1 and TRBJ1-1): KAGVTQTPRYLIKTRGQQVTLSCSPISGHRSVSWYQQTPGQGLQFLFEYFSETQRNKGNFPGRFSGRQFSNSRSEMNVSTLELGDSALYLCASKEVGTEAFFGQGTRLTVV.

This clonotype showed up just a few times. The rearrangement links TRBV20-1 to TRBJ2-7; 8 positions agree with TRBD2. Germline-derived CDR1 and CDR2 are DFQATT and SNEGSKA (reference sequence). The trim removed 3 bases at V and 0 bases at J, leaving 4 bases unmatched. This CDR3 spans 14 amino acids. CDR3 DNA sequence: TGCAGTGCTAGGGGCGGGGGGAGCTCCTACGAGCAGTACTTC. Amino acids: CSARGGGSSYEQYF.

V usage is TRBV20-1 and J usage is TRBJ2-2; no clear D gene. The CDR3 is made up of 13 amino acids. Germline lookup yields CDR1 DFQATT and CDR2 SNEGSKA (reference sequence). The V end was cut by 4 bases, the J end by 0 bases, with 6 bases between. This CDR3 reads CSATESNTGELFF. CDR3 DNA: TGCAGTGCTACAGAATCGAACACCGGGGAGCTGTTTTTT.